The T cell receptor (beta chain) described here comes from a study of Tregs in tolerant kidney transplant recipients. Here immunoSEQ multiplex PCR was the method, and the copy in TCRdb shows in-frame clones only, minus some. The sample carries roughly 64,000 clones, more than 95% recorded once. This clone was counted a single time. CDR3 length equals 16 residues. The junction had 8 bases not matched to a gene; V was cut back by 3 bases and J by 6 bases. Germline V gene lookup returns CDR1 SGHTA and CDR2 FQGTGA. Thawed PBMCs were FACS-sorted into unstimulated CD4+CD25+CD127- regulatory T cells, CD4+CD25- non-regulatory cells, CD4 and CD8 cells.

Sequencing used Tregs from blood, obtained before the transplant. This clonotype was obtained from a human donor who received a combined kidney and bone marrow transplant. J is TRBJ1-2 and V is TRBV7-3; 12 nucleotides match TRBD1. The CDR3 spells CASSFDPGQGANGYTF. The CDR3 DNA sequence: TGTGCCAGCAGCTTTGACCCGGGACAGGGGGCGAATGGCTACACCTTC.